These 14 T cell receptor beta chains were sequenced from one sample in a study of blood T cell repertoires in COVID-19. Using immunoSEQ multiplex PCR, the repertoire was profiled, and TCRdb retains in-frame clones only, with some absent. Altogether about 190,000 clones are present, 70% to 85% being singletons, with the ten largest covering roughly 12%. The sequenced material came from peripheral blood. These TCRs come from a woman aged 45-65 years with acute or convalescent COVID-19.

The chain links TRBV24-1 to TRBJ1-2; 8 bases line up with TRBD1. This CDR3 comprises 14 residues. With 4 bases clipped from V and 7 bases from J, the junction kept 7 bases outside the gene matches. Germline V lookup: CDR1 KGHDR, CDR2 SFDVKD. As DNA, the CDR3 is TGTGCCACCAGTGAACCCTCGGACAGGGCTGGCTACACCTTC. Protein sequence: CATSEPSDRAGYTF.

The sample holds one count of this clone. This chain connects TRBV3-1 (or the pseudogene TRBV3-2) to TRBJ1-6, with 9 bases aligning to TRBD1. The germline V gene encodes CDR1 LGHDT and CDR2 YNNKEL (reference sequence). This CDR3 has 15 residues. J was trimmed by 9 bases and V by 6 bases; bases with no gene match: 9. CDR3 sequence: CASSLDRGISSPLHF. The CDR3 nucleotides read TGTGCCAGCAGTCTCGACAGGGGGATCAGTTCACCCCTCCACTTT.

CDR3 nucleotide sequence: TGTGCCAGTAGCCAGCTCGGGACAGGAAACAATCAGCCCCAGCATTTT. Protein: CASSQLGTGNNQPQHF. The chain is built from TRBV19 and TRBJ1-5, with TRBD1 identical over 8 bases. V lost 6 bases to trimming and J lost 3 bases; unmatched junction nucleotides: 10. Germline CDR1 is LNHDA and CDR2 is SQIVND (reference sequence). CDR3 length: 16 residues.

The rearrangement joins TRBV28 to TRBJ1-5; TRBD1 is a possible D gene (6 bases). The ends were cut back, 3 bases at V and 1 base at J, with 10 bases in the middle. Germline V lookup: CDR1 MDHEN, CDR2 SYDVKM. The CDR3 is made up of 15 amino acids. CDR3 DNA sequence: TGTGCCAGCAGTTTCAGGGGTATCAGCAATCAGCCCCAGCATTTT. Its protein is CASSFRGISNQPQHF.

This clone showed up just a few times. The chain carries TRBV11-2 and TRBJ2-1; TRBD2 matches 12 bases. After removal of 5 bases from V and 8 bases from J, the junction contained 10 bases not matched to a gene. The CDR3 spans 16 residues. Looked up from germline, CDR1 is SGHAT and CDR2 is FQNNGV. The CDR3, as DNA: TGTGCCAGCAGCCACCTAACTAGCGGGGGGTTTTATGAGCAGTTCTTC. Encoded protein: CASSHLTSGGFYEQFF.

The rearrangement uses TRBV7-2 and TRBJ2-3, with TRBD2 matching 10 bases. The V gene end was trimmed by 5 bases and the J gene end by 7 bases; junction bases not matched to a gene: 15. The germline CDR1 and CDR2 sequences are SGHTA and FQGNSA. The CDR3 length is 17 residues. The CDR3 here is CASSLGFSGTSENTQYF. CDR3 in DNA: TGTGCCAGCAGCCTGGGTTTTTCCGGGACTAGCGAGAATACGCAGTATTTT.

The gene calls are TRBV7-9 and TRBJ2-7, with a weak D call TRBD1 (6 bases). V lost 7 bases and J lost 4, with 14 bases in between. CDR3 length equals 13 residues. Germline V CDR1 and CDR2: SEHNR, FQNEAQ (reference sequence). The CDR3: CASKSGQQYEQYF. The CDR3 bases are TGTGCCAGCAAGTCAGGACAGCAGTACGAGCAGTACTTC. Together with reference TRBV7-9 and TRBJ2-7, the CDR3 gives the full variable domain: DTGVSQNPRHKITKRGQNVTFRCDPISEHNRLYWYRQTLGQGPEFLTYFQNEAQLEKSRLLSDRFSAERPKGSFSTLEIQRTEQGDSAMYLCASKSGQQYEQYFGPGTRLTVT.

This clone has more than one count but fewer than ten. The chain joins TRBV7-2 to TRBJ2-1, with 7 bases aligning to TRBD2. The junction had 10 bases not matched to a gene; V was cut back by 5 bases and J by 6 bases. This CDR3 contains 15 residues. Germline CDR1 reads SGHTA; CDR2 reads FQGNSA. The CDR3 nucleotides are TGTGCCAGCAGCACAGAGCGGGGAGCCTTCAATGAGCAGTTCTTC. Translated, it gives CASSTERGAFNEQFF.

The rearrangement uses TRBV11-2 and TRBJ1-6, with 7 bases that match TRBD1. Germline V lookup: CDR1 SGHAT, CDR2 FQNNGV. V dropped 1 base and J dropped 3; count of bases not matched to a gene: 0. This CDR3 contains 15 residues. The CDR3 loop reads CASSLGDSYNSPLHF. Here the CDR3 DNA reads TGTGCCAGCAGCTTAGGGGACAGCTATAATTCACCCCTCCACTTT.

The CDR3 DNA follows: TGTGCCAGCAGCTTAGTCTCGTCCCAGGGACTAGCGGGGCAGCAGTACTTC. Translating it yields CASSLVSSQGLAGQQYF. This chain joins TRBV11-2 and TRBJ2-7, with TRBD2 matching 13 bases. The CDR3 runs to 17 residues. Germline CDR1 and CDR2: SGHAT and FQNNGV. With 1 base clipped from V and 8 bases from J, the junction kept 11 bases outside the gene matches.

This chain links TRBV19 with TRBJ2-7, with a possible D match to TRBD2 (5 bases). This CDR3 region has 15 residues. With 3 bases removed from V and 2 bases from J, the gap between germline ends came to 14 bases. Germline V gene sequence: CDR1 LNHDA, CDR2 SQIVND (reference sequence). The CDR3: CASSISRVSAYEQYF. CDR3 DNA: TGTGCCAGTAGTATCTCGAGGGTATCCGCCTACGAGCAGTACTTC.

The chain's CDR3 is CASSVDRGRETQYF. Written as DNA, the CDR3 is TGTGCCAGCAGCGTTGACAGGGGGCGGGAGACCCAGTACTTC. This chain joins TRBV11-2 and TRBJ2-5; 10 nucleotides match TRBD1. Trimming took 5 bases from V and 5 from J; bases not matched to a gene: 5. The CDR3 sequence is 14 residues long. Germline values: CDR1 SGHAT, CDR2 FQNNGV.

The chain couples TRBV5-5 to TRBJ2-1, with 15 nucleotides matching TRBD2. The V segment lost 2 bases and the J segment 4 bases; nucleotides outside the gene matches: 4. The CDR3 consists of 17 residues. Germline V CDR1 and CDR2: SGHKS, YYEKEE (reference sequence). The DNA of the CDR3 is TGTGCCAGCAGCTTACTAGGACTAGCGGGAGGGTACAATGAGCAGTTCTTC. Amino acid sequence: CASSLLGLAGGYNEQFF.

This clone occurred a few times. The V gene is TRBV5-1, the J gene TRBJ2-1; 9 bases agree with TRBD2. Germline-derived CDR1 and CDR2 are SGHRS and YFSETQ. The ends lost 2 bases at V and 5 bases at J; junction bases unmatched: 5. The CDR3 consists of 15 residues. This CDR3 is CASSLATSGNNEQFF. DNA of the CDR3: TGCGCCAGCAGCTTAGCGACTAGCGGCAACAATGAGCAGTTCTTC.